Reported below is one T cell receptor (beta chain). Time point meaning: after dendritic cell vaccination, including at tumor progression/relapse. PBMC were collected before vaccination, two weeks after the third vaccination, and at progression. The PCR used 60 V beta and 13 J beta primers. TCRdb keeps only in-frame clones here, not all; method: immunoSEQ multiplex PCR. The table includes around 87,000 clones, less than 90% detected once. The CDR3 is 21 residues long. Trimming cost V 5 bases and J 2 bases; bases outside gene matches: 23. Germline lookup yields CDR1 SNHLY and CDR2 FYNNEI. The sample originates from a study of glioma-infiltrating T cells after dendritic cell vaccination.

The chain uses TRBV2 and TRBJ2-3, with 9 bases that match TRBD2. The sequence derives from a human donor with glioblastoma. The sample consisted of blood, taken after dendritic cell vaccination. The CDR3 DNA reads as TGTGCCAGCAGTTCTATTATAGGGACTAGCAACATAGGGGATAACACAGATACGCAGTATTTT. It is translated as CASSSIIGTSNIGDNTDTQYF.